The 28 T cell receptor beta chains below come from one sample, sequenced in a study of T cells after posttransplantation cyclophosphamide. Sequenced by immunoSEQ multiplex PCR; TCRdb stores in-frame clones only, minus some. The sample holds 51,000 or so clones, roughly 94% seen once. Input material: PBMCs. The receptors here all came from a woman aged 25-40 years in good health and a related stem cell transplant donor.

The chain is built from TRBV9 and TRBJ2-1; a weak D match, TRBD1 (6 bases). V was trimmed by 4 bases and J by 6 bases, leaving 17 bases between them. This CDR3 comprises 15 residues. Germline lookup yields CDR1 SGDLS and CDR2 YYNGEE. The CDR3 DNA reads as TGTGCCAGCAGCCCTCAGGGGCGGCAATTCAATGAGCAGTTCTTC. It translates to CASSPQGRQFNEQFF.

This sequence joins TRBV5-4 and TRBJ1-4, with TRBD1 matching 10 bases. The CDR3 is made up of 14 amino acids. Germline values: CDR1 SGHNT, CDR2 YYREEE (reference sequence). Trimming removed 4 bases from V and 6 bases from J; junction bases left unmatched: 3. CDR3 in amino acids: CASSPGTGDEKLFF. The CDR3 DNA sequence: TGTGCCAGCAGCCCTGGGACAGGGGATGAAAAACTGTTTTTT.

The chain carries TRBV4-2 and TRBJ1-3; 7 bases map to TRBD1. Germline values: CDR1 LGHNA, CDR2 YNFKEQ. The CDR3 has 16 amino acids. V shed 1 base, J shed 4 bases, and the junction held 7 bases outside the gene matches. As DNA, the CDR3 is TGTGCCAGCAGCCAAGTGAACACAGGGGCCGGAAACACCATATATTTT. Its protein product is CASSQVNTGAGNTIYF.

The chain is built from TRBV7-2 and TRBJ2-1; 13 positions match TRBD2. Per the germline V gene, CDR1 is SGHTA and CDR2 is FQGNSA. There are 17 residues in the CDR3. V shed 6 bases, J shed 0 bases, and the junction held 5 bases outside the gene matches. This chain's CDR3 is CASRLRLAGGSYNEQFF. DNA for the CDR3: TGTGCCAGCAGACTTCGACTAGCGGGGGGCTCCTACAATGAGCAGTTCTTC.

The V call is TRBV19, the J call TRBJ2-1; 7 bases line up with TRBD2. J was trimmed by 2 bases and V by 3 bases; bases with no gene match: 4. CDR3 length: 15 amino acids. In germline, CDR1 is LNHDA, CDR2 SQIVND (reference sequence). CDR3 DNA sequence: TGTGCCAGTAGTATGGAAGCGGGGACCTACAATGAGCAGTTCTTC. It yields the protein CASSMEAGTYNEQFF.

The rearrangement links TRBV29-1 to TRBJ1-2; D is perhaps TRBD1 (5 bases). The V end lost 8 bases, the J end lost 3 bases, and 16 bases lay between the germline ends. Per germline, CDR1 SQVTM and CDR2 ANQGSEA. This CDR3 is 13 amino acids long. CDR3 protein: CSPRGVLDYGYTF. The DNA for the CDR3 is TGCAGCCCCCGGGGGGTGTTAGACTATGGCTACACCTTC.

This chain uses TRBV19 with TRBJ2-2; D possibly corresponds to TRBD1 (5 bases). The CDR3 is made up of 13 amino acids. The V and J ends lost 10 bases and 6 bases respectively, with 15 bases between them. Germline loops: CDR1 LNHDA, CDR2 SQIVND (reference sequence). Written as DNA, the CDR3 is TGTGCCACCCAGACAGCCCGGTCCGGGGAGCTGTTTTTT. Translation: CATQTARSGELFF.

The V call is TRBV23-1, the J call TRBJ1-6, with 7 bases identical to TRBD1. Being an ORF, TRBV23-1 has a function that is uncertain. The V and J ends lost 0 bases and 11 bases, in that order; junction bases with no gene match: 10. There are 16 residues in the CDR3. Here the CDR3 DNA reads TGCGCCAGCAGTCAATCATCGACAGGGAATTTTCCACCCCTCCACTTT. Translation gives CASSQSSTGNFPPLHF.

CDR3 nucleotides: TGTGCCAGCAGCTTATCTGGGGAGGGAAAAGCTTTCTTT. This codes for CASSLSGEGKAFF. This rearrangement joins TRBV7-2 to TRBJ1-1; the D is unclear. Per germline, CDR1 SGHTA and CDR2 FQGNSA. V was trimmed by 2 bases and J by 9 bases, leaving 13 bases between them. CDR3 length: 13 amino acids.

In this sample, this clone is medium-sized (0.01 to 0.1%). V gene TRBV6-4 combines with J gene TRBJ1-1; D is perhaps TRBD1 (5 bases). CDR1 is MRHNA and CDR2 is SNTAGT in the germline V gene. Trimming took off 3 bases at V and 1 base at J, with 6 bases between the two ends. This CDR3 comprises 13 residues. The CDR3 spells CASSEGENTEAFF. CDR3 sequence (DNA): TGTGCCAGCAGTGAAGGGGAGAACACTGAAGCTTTCTTT.

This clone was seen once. CDR3 DNA: TGTGCCAGCACCCGGGACAGGCGACAATACGAGCAGTACTTC. Its translation is CASTRDRRQYEQYF. The chain has TRBV5-4 and TRBJ2-7, with 8 nucleotides matching TRBD1. The length of the CDR3 is 14 residues. The trim removed 6 bases at V and 4 bases at J, leaving 9 bases unmatched. Germline V lookup: CDR1 SGHNT, CDR2 YYREEE (reference sequence).

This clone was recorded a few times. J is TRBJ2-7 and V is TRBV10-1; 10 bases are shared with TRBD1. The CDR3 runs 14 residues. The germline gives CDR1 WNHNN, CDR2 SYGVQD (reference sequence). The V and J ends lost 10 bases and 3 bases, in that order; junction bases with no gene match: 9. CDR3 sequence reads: CAIRRGDRGYEQYF. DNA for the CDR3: TGCGCCATTCGAAGGGGGGACAGGGGCTACGAGCAGTACTTC.

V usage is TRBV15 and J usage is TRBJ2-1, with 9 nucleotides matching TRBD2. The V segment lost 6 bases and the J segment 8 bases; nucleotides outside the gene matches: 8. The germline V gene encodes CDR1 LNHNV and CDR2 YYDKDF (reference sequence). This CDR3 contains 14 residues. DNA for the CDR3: TGTGCCACCAGGGTAGCGGGGGTAGGCCATGAGCAGTTCTTC. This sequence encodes CATRVAGVGHEQFF.

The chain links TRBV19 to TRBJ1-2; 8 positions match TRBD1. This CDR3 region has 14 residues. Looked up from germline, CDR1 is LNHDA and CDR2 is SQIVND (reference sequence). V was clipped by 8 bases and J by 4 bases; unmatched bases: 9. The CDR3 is CASFRDRGAYGYTF. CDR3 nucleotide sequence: TGTGCCAGTTTCCGCGACAGGGGCGCCTATGGCTACACCTTC.

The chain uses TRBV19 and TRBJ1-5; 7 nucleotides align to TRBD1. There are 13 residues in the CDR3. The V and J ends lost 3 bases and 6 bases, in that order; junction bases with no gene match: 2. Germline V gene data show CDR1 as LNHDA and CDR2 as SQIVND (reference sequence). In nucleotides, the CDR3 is TGTGCCAGTAGTATGCAGGGGGGTCAGCCCCAGCATTTT. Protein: CASSMQGGQPQHF.

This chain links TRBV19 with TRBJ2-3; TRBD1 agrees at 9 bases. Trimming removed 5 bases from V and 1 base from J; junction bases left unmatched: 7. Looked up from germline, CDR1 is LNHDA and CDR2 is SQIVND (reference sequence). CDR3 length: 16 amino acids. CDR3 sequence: CASSAQTGGGTDTQYF. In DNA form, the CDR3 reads TGTGCCAGTAGTGCACAGACAGGGGGAGGCACAGATACGCAGTATTTT.

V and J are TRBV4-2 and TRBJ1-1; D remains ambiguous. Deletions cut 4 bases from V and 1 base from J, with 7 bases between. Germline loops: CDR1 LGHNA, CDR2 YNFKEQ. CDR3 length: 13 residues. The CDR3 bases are TGTGCCAGCAGCCTCGGTAGGAACACTGAAGCTTTCTTT. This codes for CASSLGRNTEAFF.

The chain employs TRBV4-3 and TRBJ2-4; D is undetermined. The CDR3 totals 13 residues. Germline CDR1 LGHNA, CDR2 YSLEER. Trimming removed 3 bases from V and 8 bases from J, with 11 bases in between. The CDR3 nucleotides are TGCGCCAGCAGCCAGGCCGGGTGGGACATTCAGTACTTC. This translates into CASSQAGWDIQYF.

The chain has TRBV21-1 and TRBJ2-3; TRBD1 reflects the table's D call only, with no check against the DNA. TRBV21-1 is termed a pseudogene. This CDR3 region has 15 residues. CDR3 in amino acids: CAQPRQGPPTDTQYF. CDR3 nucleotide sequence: TGTGCTCAGCCTCGACAGGGGCCCCCCACAGATACGCAGTATTTT.

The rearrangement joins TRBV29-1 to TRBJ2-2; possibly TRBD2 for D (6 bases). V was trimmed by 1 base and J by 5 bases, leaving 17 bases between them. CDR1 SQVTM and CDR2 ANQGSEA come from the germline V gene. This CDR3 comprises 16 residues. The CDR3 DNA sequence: TGCAGCGTTGAAGTAACGCGGGGCTTTGGGACCGGGGAGCTGTTTTTT. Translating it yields CSVEVTRGFGTGELFF.

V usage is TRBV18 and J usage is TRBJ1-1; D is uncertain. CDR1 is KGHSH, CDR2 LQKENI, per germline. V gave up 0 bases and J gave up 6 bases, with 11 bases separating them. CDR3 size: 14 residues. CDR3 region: CASSPPIGRAEAFF. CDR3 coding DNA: TGTGCCAGCTCACCACCGATCGGGAGGGCTGAAGCTTTCTTT.

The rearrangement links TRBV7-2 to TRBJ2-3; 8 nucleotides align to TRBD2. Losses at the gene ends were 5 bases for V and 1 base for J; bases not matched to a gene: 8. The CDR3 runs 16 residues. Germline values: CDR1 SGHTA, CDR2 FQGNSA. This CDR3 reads CASSRGNSGGTDTQYF. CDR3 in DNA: TGTGCCAGCAGCCGGGGGAATAGCGGGGGCACAGATACGCAGTATTTT.

The DNA of the CDR3 is TGTGCCAGCAGCTTGGCACTAGCGGGGGCCGGCTACAATGAGCAGTTCTTC. Protein sequence: CASSLALAGAGYNEQFF. The J gene is TRBJ2-1, the V gene TRBV5-6; 11 positions match TRBD2. CDR1 is SGHDT, CDR2 YYEEEE, per germline. V was pared by 0 bases and J by 3 bases, with 5 bases of the junction left unmatched. The CDR3 has 17 amino acids. Full variable domain (remainder filled in from reference TRBV5-6 and TRBJ2-1): DAGVTQSPTHLIKTRGQQVTLRCSPKSGHDTVSWYQQALGQGPQFIFQYYEEEERQRGNFPDRFSGHQFPNYSSELNVNALLLGDSALYLCASSLALAGAGYNEQFFGPGTRLTVL.

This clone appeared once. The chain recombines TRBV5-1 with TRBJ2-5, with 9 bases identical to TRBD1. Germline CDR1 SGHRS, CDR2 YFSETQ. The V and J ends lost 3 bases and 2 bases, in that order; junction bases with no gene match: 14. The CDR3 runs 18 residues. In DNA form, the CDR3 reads TGCGCCAGCAGCTCCGGAAGGGGACAGGGAGGCCCACAAGAGACCCAGTACTTC. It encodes CASSSGRGQGGPQETQYF.

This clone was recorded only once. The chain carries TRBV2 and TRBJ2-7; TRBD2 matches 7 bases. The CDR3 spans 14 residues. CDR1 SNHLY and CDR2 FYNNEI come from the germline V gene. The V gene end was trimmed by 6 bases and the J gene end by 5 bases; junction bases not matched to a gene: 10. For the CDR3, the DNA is TGTGCCAGCAGGCCGGGAGGCCGTGTGGACGAGCAGTACTTC. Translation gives CASRPGGRVDEQYF. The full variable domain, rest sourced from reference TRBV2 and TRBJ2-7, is EPEVTQTPSHQVTQMGQEVILRCVPISNHLYFYWYRQILGQKVEFLVSFYNNEISEKSEIFDDQFSVERPDGSNFTLKIRSTKLEDSAMYFCASRPGGRVDEQYFGPGTRLTVT.

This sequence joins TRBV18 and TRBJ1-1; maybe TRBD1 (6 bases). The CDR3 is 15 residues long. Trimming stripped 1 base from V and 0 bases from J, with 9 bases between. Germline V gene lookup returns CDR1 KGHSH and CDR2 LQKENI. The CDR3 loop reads CASSPRTAVNTEAFF. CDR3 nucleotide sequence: TGTGCCAGCTCACCACGGACAGCCGTGAACACTGAAGCTTTCTTT.

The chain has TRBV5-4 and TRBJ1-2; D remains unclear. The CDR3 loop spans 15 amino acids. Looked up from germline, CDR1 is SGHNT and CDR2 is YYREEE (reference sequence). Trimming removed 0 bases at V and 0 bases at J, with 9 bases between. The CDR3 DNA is TGTGCCAGCAGCTTGGAGGCAGGTTCTAACTATGGCTACACCTTC. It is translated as CASSLEAGSNYGYTF.

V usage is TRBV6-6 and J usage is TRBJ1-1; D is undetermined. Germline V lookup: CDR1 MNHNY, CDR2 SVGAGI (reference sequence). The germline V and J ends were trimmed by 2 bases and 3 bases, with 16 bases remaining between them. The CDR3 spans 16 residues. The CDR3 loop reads CASSYPLGSFYTEAFF. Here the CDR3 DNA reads TGTGCCAGCAGTTACCCCCTGGGGAGCTTCTACACTGAAGCTTTCTTT.